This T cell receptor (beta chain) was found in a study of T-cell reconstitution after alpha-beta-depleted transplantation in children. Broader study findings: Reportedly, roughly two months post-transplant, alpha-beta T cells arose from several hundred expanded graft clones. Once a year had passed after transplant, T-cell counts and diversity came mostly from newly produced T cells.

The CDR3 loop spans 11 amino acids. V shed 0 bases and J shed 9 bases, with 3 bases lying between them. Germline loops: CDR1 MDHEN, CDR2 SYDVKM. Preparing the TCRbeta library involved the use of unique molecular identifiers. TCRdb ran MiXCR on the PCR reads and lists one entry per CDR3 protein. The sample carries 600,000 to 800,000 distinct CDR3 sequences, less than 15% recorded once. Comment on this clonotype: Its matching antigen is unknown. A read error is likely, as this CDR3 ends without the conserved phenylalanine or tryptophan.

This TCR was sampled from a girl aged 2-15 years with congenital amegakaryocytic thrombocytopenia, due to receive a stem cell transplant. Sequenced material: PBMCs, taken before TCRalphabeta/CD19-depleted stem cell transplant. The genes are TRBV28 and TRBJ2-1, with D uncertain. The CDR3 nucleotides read TGTGCCAGCAGTTTATGGGGTGAGCAGTTCTAC. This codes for CASSLWGEQFY.